Below are 7 T cell receptor beta chains sequenced from a single sample in a study of T cell responses to AZD1222 COVID-19 vaccine. The assay was immunoSEQ multiplex PCR, and TCRdb's table has in-frame clones only and misses some. The repertoire has tens of thousands of clones, approximately 86% of them found once; the top ten carry approximately 6.2%. Sequenced here: peripheral blood, sampled on day 0 of AZD1222 vaccination. The source is an adult in good health.

V usage is TRBV28 and J usage is TRBJ1-4, with 7 bases matching TRBD1. This CDR3 has 15 residues. The ends lost 3 bases at V and 4 bases at J; junction bases unmatched: 5. CDR1 MDHEN and CDR2 SYDVKM come from the germline V gene. The CDR3 coding sequence is TGTGCCAGCAGTTTGTGGGGACAGCTTAATGAAAAACTGTTTTTT. Its translation: CASSLWGQLNEKLFF.

The chain is built from TRBV5-5 and TRBJ2-2, with D maybe TRBD1 (6 bases). Germline CDR1 and CDR2: SGHKS and YYEKEE (reference sequence). The V gene lost 5 bases and the J gene lost 2 bases, with 16 bases spanning the gap. CDR3 size: 16 residues. The CDR3 sequence: CASSSTTGTNTGELFF. DNA for the CDR3: TGTGCCAGCAGTTCGACGACAGGAACTAACACCGGGGAGCTGTTTTTT. Using reference TRBV5-5 and TRBJ2-2 for the parts outside the CDR3, the full variable domain is DAGVTQSPTHLIKTRGQQVTLRCSPISGHKSVSWYQQVLGQGPQFIFQYYEKEERGRGNFPDRFSARQFPNYSSELNVNALLLGDSALYLCASSSTTGTNTGELFFGEGSRLTVL.

Here the CDR3 reads CATSDLDSPYEQYF. The CDR3 nucleotides are TGTGCCACCAGTGACCTGGACAGCCCCTACGAGCAGTACTTC. V gene TRBV24-1 combines with J gene TRBJ2-7; perhaps TRBD1 as D (6 bases). The ends were cut back, 4 bases at V and 2 bases at J, with 11 bases in the middle. The CDR3 runs to 14 residues. Germline CDR1 and CDR2: KGHDR and SFDVKD.

The chain uses TRBV2 and TRBJ2-6; 10 nucleotides line up with TRBD1. Germline-derived CDR1 and CDR2 are SNHLY and FYNNEI. Germline trimming cut 6 bases from V and 0 bases from J; bases unmatched to any gene: 8. The CDR3 runs 18 residues. In DNA, the CDR3 is TGTGCCAGCAGCGCGGGACAGGGGAACCCCTCTGGGGCCAACGTCCTGACTTTC. Translated: CASSAGQGNPSGANVLTF.

The J gene is TRBJ1-3, the V gene TRBV7-2, with TRBD1 as a possible D gene (6 bases). Germline CDR1 is SGHTA and CDR2 is FQGNSA. CDR3 length: 16 residues. Between the trimmed V and J ends, which lost 3 bases and 0 bases, there was a span of 12 bases. CDR3 protein: CASSFGGAYSGNTIYF. CDR3 coding DNA: TGTGCCAGCAGCTTCGGGGGGGCGTACTCTGGAAACACCATATATTTT.

J is TRBJ2-1 and V is TRBV28; 12 nucleotides agree with TRBD2. The CDR3 is made up of 15 amino acids. The V and J ends lost 6 bases and 7 bases, in that order; junction bases with no gene match: 7. The germline V gene encodes CDR1 MDHEN and CDR2 SYDVKM. Here the CDR3 reads CASSTSGGTPNEQFF. The CDR3 region has the DNA TGTGCCAGCAGCACTAGCGGGGGGACTCCTAATGAGCAGTTCTTC.

The CDR3 DNA reads as TGTGCCAGCTCACCAGGGGGGAATCAGCCCCAGCATTTT. It translates to CASSPGGNQPQHF. The chain recombines TRBV18 with TRBJ1-5; D perhaps matches TRBD1 (5 bases). Trimming stripped 2 bases from V and 4 bases from J, with 6 bases between. CDR1 and CDR2 from the germline V gene are KGHSH and LQKENI. This CDR3 has 13 residues.